The 14 T cell receptor beta chains below come from one sample, sequenced in a study of breast tumors, draining lymph nodes, adjacent tissues. MiXCR, run by TCRdb on the multiplex PCR reads, gives a single entry per CDR3 protein. The table has tens of thousands of distinct CDR3 sequences, approximately 62% seen once; the top ten hold roughly 20%. Sequencing was carried out using breast tumor tissue. These receptors all stem from a female donor with breast cancer. Some clones in this sample may be carry-over from other donors' samples.

Notes on this clonotype: A much bigger clone sits one base away, suggesting this may be a read error. The rearrangement links TRBV9 to TRBJ2-7; TRBD1 matches 8 bases. The CDR3 loop spans 14 amino acids. CDR1 is SGDLS and CDR2 is YYNGEE in the germline V gene. The CDR3 coding sequence is TGTGCCAGCAGCTTTGGACAGGGTCCCTACGAGCAGTCCTTC. Translation: CASSFGQGPYEQSF.

V and J are TRBV9 and TRBJ1-6, with D possibly being TRBD1 (6 bases). Germline V CDR1 and CDR2: SGDLS, YYNGEE. The germline V and J ends were trimmed by 4 bases and 1 base, with 18 bases remaining between them. This CDR3 region has 18 residues. The CDR3 DNA is TGTGCCAGCAGCCAAGAGACAGGCTTGAGGTCCTATAATTCACCCCTCCACTTT. Translated: CASSQETGLRSYNSPLHF.

This clonotype has at least ten counts. The rearrangement uses TRBV5-8 and TRBJ2-3; 10 nucleotides line up with TRBD2. The CDR3 is 17 amino acids. Trimming at V came to 4 bases and at J to 1 base, leaving 9 bases not matched to a gene. Germline lookup yields CDR1 SGHTS and CDR2 YDEGEE. The CDR3 is CASSLGLATTRTDTQYF. The CDR3, as DNA: TGTGCCAGCAGCCTGGGACTAGCGACAACACGCACAGATACGCAGTATTTT. Full variable domain (rest looked up from reference TRBV5-8 and TRBJ2-3): EAGVTQSPTHLIKTRGQQATLRCSPISGHTSVYWYQQALGLGLQFLLWYDEGEERNRGNFPPRFSGRQFPNYSSELNVNALELEDSALYLCASSLGLATTRTDTQYFGPGTRLTVL.

V gene TRBV2 combines with J gene TRBJ2-5; the D gene could be TRBD1 or TRBD2 (5 bases each). V was trimmed by 8 bases and J by 0 bases, leaving 10 bases between them. The CDR3 is made up of 13 amino acids. The germline gives CDR1 SNHLY, CDR2 FYNNEI. This CDR3 reads CASRDGHQETQYF. As DNA, the CDR3 is TGTGCCAGCCGGGACGGACACCAAGAGACCCAGTACTTC.

A word on this clonotype: A single base separates this from a much larger clone, so it may be a read error. The chain uses TRBV5-6 and TRBJ2-7; D might be TRBD1 (6 bases). CDR1 is SGHDT, CDR2 YYEEEE, per germline. With 0 bases removed from V and 3 bases from J, the gap between germline ends came to 10 bases. This CDR3 contains 14 residues. CDR3 nucleotides: TGTGCCAGCAGCTTGGACAGGGCCATCTACGAGCAGTACTTC. Its protein is CASSLDRAIYEQYF.

The table lists this clonotype with many counts. An end of the junction does not agree with germline; a read error may underlie this. V and J are TRBV7-7 and TRBJ1-1; D unresolved. The length of the CDR3 is 13 residues. Germline V CDR1 and CDR2: SSHAT, FNYEAQ (reference sequence). The CDR3 nucleotides read TGTGCTAGCAGCTTTTCAAAGAACACTGAAGCTTTCTTT. This gives the protein CASSFSKNTEAFF.

In this sample, this clonotype turned up many times. The chain's CDR3 is CASSPEQGTARGYTF. As DNA, the CDR3 is TGTGCCAGCAGCCCCGAACAGGGAACGGCGCGAGGCTACACCTTC. The chain combines TRBV5-5 with TRBJ1-2; tentative D call: TRBD1 (6 bases). Germline CDR1 reads SGHKS; CDR2 reads YYEKEE (reference sequence). V shed 4 bases and J shed 8 bases, with 21 bases lying between them. This CDR3 region has 15 residues.

The chain links TRBV20-1 to TRBJ1-3; no firm D call. The V and J ends lost 1 base and 4 bases respectively, with 11 bases between them. Germline assignment: CDR1 DFQATT and CDR2 SNEGSKA (reference sequence). The CDR3 extends over 14 amino acids. The CDR3 reads CSARAPWSGNTIYF. The CDR3 nucleotides are TGCAGTGCTAGAGCCCCCTGGTCCGGAAACACCATATATTTT.

There are many counts of this clonotype. The V and J genes are TRBV9 and TRBJ2-1; 8 bases agree with TRBD1. The germline V gene has CDR1 SGDLS and CDR2 YYNGEE. The CDR3 loop spans 15 amino acids. Trimming cost V 0 bases and J 5 bases; bases outside gene matches: 4. The CDR3 loop is CASSVDGRGHNEQFF. The CDR3 DNA is TGTGCCAGCAGCGTAGACGGCAGGGGGCACAATGAGCAGTTCTTC. Together with reference TRBV9 and TRBJ2-1, the CDR3 gives the full variable domain: DSGVTQTPKHLITATGQRVTLRCSPRSGDLSVYWYQQSLDQGLQFLIQYYNGEERAKGNILERFSAQQFPDLHSELNLSSLELGDSALYFCASSVDGRGHNEQFFGPGTRLTVL.

The chain uses TRBV11-2 and TRBJ2-1; D is ambiguous. In germline, CDR1 is SGHAT, CDR2 FQNNGV. The CDR3 consists of 15 residues. Trimming removed 1 base from V and 2 bases from J, with 9 bases in between. The CDR3 loop reads CASSLGGSPYNEQFF. In DNA form, the CDR3 reads TGTGCCAGCAGCTTAGGTGGTTCACCCTACAATGAGCAGTTCTTC.

V is TRBV20-1 and J is TRBJ2-1; 7 nucleotides line up with TRBD2. This CDR3 has 14 amino acids. CDR1 and CDR2 (germline): DFQATT, SNEGSKA (reference sequence). V shed 6 bases, J shed 13 bases, and the junction held 18 bases outside the gene matches. The CDR3, as DNA: TGCAGTGCCAGACCGACTGAGAGCGGGACGGCACAGTTCTTC. It is translated as CSARPTESGTAQFF.

This sequence joins TRBV7-8 and TRBJ2-5; the D gene is possibly TRBD1 (5 bases). This CDR3 comprises 12 residues. Germline V gives CDR1 SGHVS, CDR2 FQNEAQ. V was shortened by 6 bases and J by 5 bases, with 10 bases between the two germline ends. This chain's CDR3 is CASRQGLETQYF. In DNA form, the CDR3 reads TGTGCCAGCAGGCAGGGATTGGAGACCCAGTACTTC. The variable domain in full, completed from reference TRBV7-8 and TRBJ2-5, reads GAGVSQSPRYKVAKRGQDVALRCDPISGHVSLFWYQQALGQGPEFLTYFQNEAQLDKSGLPSDRFFAERPEGSVSTLKIQRTQQEDSAVYLCASRQGLETQYFGPGTRLLVL.

This clonotype was detected only once. CDR3 DNA: TGTGCCCACTTCAGGGGAGCGAACACCGGGGAGCTGTTTTTT. Translated, it gives CAHFRGANTGELFF. The chain is built from TRBV7-9 and TRBJ2-2; maybe TRBD1 (6 bases). The CDR3 consists of 14 residues. Looked up from germline, CDR1 is SEHNR and CDR2 is FQNEAQ (reference sequence). Trimming removed 11 bases at V and 0 bases at J, with 13 bases between.

The chain couples TRBV19 to TRBJ1-5; D unclear. The CDR3 spans 12 residues. With 5 bases removed from V and 7 bases from J, the gap between germline ends came to 9 bases. CDR1 is LNHDA and CDR2 is SQIVND in the germline V gene (reference sequence). The CDR3 region has the DNA TGTGCCAGTAGTCAATCACACCAGCCCCAGCATTTT. Translation: CASSQSHQPQHF.